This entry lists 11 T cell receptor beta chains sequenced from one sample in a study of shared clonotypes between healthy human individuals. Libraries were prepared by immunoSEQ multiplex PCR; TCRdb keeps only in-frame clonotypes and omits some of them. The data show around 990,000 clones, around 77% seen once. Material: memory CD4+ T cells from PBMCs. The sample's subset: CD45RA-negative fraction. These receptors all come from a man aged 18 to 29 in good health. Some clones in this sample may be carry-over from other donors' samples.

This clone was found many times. The DNA for the CDR3 is TGTGCCAGCACCCCTGGGGGGGGTGATAATGAAAAACTGTTTTTT. It encodes CASTPGGGDNEKLFF. This sequence joins TRBV9 and TRBJ1-4, with D perhaps matching TRBD1 (5 bases). V lost 6 bases and J 4 bases, leaving 16 bases between the germline ends. Germline V gives CDR1 SGDLS, CDR2 YYNGEE. The CDR3 has 15 residues.

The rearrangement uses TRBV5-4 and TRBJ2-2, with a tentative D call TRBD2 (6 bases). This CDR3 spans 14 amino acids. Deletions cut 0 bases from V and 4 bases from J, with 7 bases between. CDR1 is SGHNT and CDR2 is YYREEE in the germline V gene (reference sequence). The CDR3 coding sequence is TGTGCCAGCAGCTTGGCGGGGGTCACCGGGGAGCTGTTTTTT. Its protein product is CASSLAGVTGELFF.

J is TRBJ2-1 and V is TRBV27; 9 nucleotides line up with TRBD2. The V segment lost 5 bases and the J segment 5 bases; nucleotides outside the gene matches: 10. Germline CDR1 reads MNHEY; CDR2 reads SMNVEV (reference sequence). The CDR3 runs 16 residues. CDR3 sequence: CASSTGTSQPDNEQFF. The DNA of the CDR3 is TGTGCCAGCAGTACGGGGACTAGCCAACCTGACAATGAGCAGTTCTTC.

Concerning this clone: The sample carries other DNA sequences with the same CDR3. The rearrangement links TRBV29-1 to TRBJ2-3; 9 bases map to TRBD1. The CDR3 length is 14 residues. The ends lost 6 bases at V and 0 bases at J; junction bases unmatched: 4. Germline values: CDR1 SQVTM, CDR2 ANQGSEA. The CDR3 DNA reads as TGCAGCGTGGAGACAGGGGGGAGCACAGATACGCAGTATTTT. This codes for CSVETGGSTDTQYF.

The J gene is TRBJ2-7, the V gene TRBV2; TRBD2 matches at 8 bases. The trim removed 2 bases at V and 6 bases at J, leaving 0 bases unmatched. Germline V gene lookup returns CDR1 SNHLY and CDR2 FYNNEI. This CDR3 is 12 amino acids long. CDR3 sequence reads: CASSERGGEQYF. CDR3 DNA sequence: TGTGCCAGCAGTGAACGGGGGGGCGAGCAGTACTTC.

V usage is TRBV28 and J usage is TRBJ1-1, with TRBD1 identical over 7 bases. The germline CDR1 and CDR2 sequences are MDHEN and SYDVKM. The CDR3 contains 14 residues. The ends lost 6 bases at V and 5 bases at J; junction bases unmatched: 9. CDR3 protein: CASRADRVETEAFF. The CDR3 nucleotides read TGTGCCAGCAGGGCAGACAGGGTTGAGACTGAAGCTTTCTTT.

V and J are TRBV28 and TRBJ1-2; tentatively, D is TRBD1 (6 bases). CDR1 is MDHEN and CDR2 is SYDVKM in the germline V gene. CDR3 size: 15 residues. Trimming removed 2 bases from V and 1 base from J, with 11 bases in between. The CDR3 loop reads CASSLAGAVNYGYTF. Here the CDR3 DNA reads TGTGCCAGCAGTTTAGCAGGGGCCGTTAACTATGGCTACACCTTC.

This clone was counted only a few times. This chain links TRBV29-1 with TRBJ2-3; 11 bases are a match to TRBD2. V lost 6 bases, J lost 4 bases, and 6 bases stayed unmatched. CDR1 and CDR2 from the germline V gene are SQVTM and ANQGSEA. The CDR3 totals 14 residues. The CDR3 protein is CSVNIAGGADTQYF. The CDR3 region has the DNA TGCAGCGTCAATATAGCGGGAGGGGCAGATACGCAGTATTTT.

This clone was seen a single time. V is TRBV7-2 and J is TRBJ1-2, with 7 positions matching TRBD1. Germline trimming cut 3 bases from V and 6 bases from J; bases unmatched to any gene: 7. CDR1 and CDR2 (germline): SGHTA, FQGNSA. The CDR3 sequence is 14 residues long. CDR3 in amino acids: CASSFTGAGDGYTF. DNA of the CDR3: TGTGCCAGCAGCTTTACAGGGGCAGGGGATGGCTACACCTTC.

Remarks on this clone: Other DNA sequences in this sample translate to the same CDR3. CDR3 residues: CASSLQGPNEKLFF. In DNA form, the CDR3 reads TGCGCCAGCAGCTTACAGGGGCCCAATGAAAAACTGTTTTTT. The chain uses TRBV5-1 and TRBJ1-4; 7 bases agree with TRBD1. The CDR3 covers 14 residues. The germline CDR1 and CDR2 sequences are SGHRS and YFSETQ. V lost 2 bases to trimming and J lost 5 bases; unmatched junction nucleotides: 3.

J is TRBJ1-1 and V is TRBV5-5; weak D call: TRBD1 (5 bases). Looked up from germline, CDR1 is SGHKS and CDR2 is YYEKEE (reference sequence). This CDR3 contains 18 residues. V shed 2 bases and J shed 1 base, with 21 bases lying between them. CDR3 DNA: TGTGCCAGCAGCTTATTGTGGGGGTTAGGACCCCCGAACACTGAAGCTTTCTTT. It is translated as CASSLLWGLGPPNTEAFF.